This is a list of T cell receptor beta chains from one sample in a study of T-cell memory formation after mild COVID-19. TCRdb used MiXCR to reprocess the 5' RACE reads, holding one entry per CDR3 protein. The data hold hundreds of thousands of distinct CDR3 sequences, with approximately 21% observed a single time. The sample was PBMCs or a T cell subset sorted from them (not recorded which). The receptors derive from an adult woman who had mild COVID-19 (a few samples of this study predate the infection). Cell type and time point are not known. Each CDR3 is given with its conserved first and last residue. Each record gives: J gene, CDR3 length, D gene, clone size, V gene, CDR3 protein, CDR3 DNA. The D gene is left open where the match is weak. The size entry is marked missing in some rows and otherwise reads once, few, many or a size class.

>TRBJ1-5|15|.|.|TRBV12-3/TRBV12-4
CASSPGGGHNQPQHF
TGTGCCAGCAGTCCCGGGGGAGGGCACAATCAGCCCCAGCATTTT
>TRBJ2-2|14|.|.|TRBV12-3/TRBV12-4
CASLPGQNTGELFF
TGTGCCAGCCTGCCCGGACAGAACACCGGGGAGCTGTTTTTT
>TRBJ2-1|14|.|many|TRBV18
CASSPSSWDNEQFF
TGTGCCAGCTCACCGTCTAGCTGGGACAATGAGCAGTTCTTC
>TRBJ2-4|15|TRBD1|.|TRBV7-9
CASSPGQGAKNIQYF
TGTGCCAGCAGCCCAGGACAGGGGGCCAAAAACATTCAGTACTTC
>TRBJ1-5|15|.|.|TRBV5-5
CASSFFGGVDQPQHF
TGTGCCAGCAGCTTTTTTGGGGGGGTTGATCAGCCCCAGCATTTT
>TRBJ2-7|13|.|.|TRBV29-1
CSVVSGSSYEQYF
TGCAGCGTTGTATCCGGGAGCTCCTACGAGCAGTACTTC
>TRBJ2-7|16|.|few|TRBV7-6
CASSLGDGLSSYEQYF
TGTGCCAGCAGCTTAGGGGACGGCCTGAGCTCCTACGAGCAGTACTTC
>TRBJ1-2|14|TRBD1|.|TRBV7-3
CASSFMGTGYGYTF
TGTGCCAGCAGCTTCATGGGGACAGGCTATGGCTACACCTTC
>TRBJ2-7|15|TRBD2|.|TRBV13
CASSFRTSGNYEQYF
TGTGCCAGCAGCTTTAGGACTAGCGGAAACTACGAGCAGTACTTC
>TRBJ2-7|15|TRBD2|many|TRBV7-6
CASSSPRGSGGEQYF
TGTGCCAGCAGCTCCCCGCGGGGCTCGGGAGGCGAGCAGTACTTC
>TRBJ1-2|14|.|many|TRBV4-1
CASSQGDGNYGYTF
TGCGCCAGCAGCCAAGGGGACGGAAACTATGGCTACACCTTC
>TRBJ2-7|15|.|.|TRBV6-5
CASSPGLGRPYEQYF
TGTGCCAGCAGTCCCGGACTGGGTCGCCCCTACGAGCAGTACTTC
>TRBJ2-5|15|TRBD2|.|TRBV12-3/TRBV12-4
CASRVAGGPRETQYF
TGTGCCAGCAGGGTAGCGGGAGGGCCGAGGGAGACGCAGTACTTC
>TRBJ2-1|14|.|.|TRBV4-1
CASSQVGAYNEQFF
TGCGCCAGCAGCCAAGTTGGGGCCTACAATGAGCAGTTCTTC
>TRBJ1-1|14|.|.|TRBV12-5
CASGLPGANTEAFF
TGTGCTAGTGGTTTGCCAGGGGCGAACACTGAAGCTTTCTTT
>TRBJ2-7|12|.|few|TRBV19
CASRGRWNEQYF
TGTGCCAGTAGAGGACGGTGGAACGAGCAGTACTTC
>TRBJ2-5|12|TRBD1|few|TRBV2
CASSGDSNAEYF
TGTGCCAGCAGTGGGGACAGCAACGCAGAGTACTTC
>TRBJ2-3|13|.|few|TRBV20-1
CSARWWGTDTQYF
TGCAGTGCCCGGTGGTGGGGCACAGATACGCAGTATTTT
>TRBJ1-1|16|.|few|TRBV5-1
CASRSSAGNMNTEAFF
TGCGCCAGCAGGTCGAGCGCAGGCAACATGAACACTGAAGCTTTCTTT
>TRBJ2-7|16|.|.|TRBV18
CASSPSSGTLGYEQYF
TGTGCCAGCTCACCAAGTTCAGGGACCCTTGGCTACGAGCAGTACTTC